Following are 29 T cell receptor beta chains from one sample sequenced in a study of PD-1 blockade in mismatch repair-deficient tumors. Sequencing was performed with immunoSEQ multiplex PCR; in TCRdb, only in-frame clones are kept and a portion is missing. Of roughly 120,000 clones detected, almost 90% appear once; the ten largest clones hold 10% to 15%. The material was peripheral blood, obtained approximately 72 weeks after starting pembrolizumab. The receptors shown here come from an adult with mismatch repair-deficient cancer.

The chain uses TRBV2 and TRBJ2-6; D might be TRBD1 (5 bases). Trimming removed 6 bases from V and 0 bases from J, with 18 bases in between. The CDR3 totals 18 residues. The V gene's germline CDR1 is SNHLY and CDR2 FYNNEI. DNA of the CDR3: TGTGCCAGCAGGGCGACAGACCGCCCCCCCTCTGGGGCCAACGTCCTGACTTTC. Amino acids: CASRATDRPPSGANVLTF.

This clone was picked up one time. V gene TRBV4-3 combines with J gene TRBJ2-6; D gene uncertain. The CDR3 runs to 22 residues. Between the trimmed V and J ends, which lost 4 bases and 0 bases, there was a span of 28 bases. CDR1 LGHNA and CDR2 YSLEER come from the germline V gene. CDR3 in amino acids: CASSRWAAGMATSSSGANVLTF. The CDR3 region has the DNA TGCGCCAGCAGCCGGTGGGCAGCCGGTATGGCGACATCCTCCTCTGGGGCCAACGTCCTGACTTTC.

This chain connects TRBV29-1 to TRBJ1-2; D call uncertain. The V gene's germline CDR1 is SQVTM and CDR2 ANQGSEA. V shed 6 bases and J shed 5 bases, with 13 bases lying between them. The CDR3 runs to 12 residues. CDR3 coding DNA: TGCAGCGTGGGAGGAGGGTCTTATGGCTACACCTTC. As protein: CSVGGGSYGYTF.

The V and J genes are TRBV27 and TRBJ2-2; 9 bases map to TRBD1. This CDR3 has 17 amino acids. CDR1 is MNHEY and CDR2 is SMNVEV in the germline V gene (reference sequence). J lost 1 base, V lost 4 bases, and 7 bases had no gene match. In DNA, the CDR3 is TGTGCCAGCAGTTCCCTCGGGGGACAGGGGAACACCGGGGAGCTGTTTTTT. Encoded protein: CASSSLGGQGNTGELFF.

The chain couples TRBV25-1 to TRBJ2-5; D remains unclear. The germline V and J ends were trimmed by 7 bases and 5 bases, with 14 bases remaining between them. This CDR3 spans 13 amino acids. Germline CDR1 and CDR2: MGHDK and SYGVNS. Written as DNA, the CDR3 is TGTGCCAGCAAAGGTGGAGTGGGGGAGACCCAGTACTTC. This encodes CASKGGVGETQYF.

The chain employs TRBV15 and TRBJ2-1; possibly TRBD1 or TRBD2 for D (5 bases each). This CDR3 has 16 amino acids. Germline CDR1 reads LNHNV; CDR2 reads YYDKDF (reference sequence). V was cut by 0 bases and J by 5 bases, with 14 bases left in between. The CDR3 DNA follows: TGTGCCACCAGCAGAGATAAATGGGACCACGACAATGAGCAGTTCTTC. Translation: CATSRDKWDHDNEQFF.

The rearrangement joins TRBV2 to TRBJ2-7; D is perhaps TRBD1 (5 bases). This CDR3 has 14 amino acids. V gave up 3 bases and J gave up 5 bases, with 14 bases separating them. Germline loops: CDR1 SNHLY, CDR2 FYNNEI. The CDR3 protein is CASSDLGVGDEQYF. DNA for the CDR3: TGTGCCAGCAGTGATTTAGGGGTCGGAGACGAGCAGTACTTC.

The CDR3 region is CASSSPGGELFF. CDR3 in DNA: TGTGCCAGCAGCTCACCCGGCGGGGAGCTGTTTTTT. This chain connects TRBV9 to TRBJ2-2, with D unclear. CDR1 is SGDLS and CDR2 is YYNGEE in the germline V gene. The CDR3 length is 12 residues. The V and J ends lost 4 bases and 7 bases respectively, with 8 bases between them. Looking up the rest from reference TRBV9 and TRBJ2-2 gives the full variable domain: DSGVTQTPKHLITATGQRVTLRCSPRSGDLSVYWYQQSLDQGLQFLIQYYNGEERAKGNILERFSAQQFPDLHSELNLSSLELGDSALYFCASSSPGGELFFGEGSRLTVL.

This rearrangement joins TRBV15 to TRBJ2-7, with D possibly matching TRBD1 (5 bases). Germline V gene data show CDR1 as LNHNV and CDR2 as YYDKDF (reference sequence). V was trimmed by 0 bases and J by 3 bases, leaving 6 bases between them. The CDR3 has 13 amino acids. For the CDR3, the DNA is TGTGCCACCAGCAGAGACGACAGCTACGAGCAGTACTTC. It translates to CATSRDDSYEQYF.

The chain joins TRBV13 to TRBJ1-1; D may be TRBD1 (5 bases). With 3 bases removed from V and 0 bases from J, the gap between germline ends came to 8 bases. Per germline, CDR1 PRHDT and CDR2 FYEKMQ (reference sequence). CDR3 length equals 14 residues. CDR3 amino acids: CASSFGHLNTEAFF. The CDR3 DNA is TGTGCCAGCAGCTTCGGACACCTGAACACTGAAGCTTTCTTT.

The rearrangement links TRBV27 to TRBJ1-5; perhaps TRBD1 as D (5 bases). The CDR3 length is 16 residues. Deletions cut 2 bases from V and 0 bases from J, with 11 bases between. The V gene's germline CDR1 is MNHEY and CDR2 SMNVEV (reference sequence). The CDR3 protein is CASSLTGTYSNQPQHF. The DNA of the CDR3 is TGTGCCAGCAGTTTAACGGGGACCTATAGCAATCAGCCCCAGCATTTT.

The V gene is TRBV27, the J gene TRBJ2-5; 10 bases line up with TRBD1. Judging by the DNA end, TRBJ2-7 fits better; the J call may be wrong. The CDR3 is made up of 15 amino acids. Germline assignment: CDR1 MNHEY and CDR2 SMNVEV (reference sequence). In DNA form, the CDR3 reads TGTGCCAGCAGTTTCCGACAGGGGGCGGGGTACGAGCAGTACTTC. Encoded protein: CASSFRQGAGYEQYF.

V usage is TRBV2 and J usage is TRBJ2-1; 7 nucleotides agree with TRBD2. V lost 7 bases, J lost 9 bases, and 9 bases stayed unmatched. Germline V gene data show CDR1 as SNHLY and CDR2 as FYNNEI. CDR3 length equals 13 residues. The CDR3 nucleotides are TGTGCCAGCATGGGGAGGGAGGGCAGTGAGCAGTTCTTC. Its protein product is CASMGREGSEQFF. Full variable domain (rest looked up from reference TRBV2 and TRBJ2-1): EPEVTQTPSHQVTQMGQEVILRCVPISNHLYFYWYRQILGQKVEFLVSFYNNEISEKSEIFDDQFSVERPDGSNFTLKIRSTKLEDSAMYFCASMGREGSEQFFGPGTRLTVL.

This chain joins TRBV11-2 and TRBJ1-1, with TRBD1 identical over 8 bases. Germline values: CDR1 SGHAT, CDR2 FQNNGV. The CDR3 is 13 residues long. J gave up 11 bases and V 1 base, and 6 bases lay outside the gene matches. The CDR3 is CASSLGQHRGAFF. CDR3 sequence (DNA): TGTGCCAGCAGCTTAGGCCAACACAGGGGGGCTTTCTTT. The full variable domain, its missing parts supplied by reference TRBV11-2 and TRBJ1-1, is EAGVAQSPRYKIIEKRQSVAFWCNPISGHATLYWYQQILGQGPKLLIQFQNNGVVDDSQLPKDRFSAERLKGVDSTLKIQPAKLEDSAVYLCASSLGQHRGAFFGQGTRLTVV.

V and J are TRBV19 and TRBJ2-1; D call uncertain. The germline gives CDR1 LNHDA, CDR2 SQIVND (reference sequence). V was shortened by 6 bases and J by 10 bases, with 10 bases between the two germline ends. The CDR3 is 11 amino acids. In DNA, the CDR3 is TGTGCCAGTAGATACGGGCAGGAGCAGTTCTTC. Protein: CASRYGQEQFF.

The CDR3 protein is CASSQRGPGTEAFF. CDR3 sequence (DNA): TGTGCCAGCAGCCAACGCGGTCCGGGCACTGAAGCTTTCTTT. This chain connects TRBV13 to TRBJ1-1; D is undetermined. CDR1 and CDR2 from the germline V gene are PRHDT and FYEKMQ (reference sequence). The V gene lost 5 bases and the J gene lost 4 bases, with 14 bases spanning the gap. CDR3 size: 14 residues.

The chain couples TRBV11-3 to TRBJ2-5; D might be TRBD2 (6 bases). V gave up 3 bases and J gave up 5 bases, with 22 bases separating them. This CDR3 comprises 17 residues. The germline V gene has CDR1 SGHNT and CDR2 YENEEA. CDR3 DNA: TGTGCCAGCAGCTTTGACACGAGCGGAATCCGGGAGGAGACCCAGTACTTC. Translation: CASSFDTSGIREETQYF.

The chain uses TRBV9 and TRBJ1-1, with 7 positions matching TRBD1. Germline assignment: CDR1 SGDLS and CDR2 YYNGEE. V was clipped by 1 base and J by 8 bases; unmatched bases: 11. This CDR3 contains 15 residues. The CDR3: CASSVSGTDIEEAFF. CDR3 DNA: TGTGCCAGCAGCGTATCCGGGACAGACATTGAAGAAGCTTTCTTT.

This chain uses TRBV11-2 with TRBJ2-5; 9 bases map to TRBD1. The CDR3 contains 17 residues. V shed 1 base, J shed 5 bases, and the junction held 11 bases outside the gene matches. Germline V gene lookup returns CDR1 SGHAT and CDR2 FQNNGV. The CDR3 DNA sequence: TGTGCCAGCAGCTTAGGAGATGTGACAGGGGGAGGGGAGACCCAGTACTTC. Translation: CASSLGDVTGGGETQYF.

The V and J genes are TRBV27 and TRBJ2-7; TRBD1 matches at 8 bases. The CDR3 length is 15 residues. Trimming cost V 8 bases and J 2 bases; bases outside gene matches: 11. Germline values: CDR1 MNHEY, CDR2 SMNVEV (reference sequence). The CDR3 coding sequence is TGTGCCAGCGGACAGGGCACGTACCACACCTACGAGCAGTACTTC. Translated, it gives CASGQGTYHTYEQYF.

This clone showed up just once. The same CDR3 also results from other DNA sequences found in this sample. CDR3 sequence reads: CASSSGTSGSYNEQFF. In DNA, the CDR3 is TGCGCCAGCAGCTCCGGGACTAGCGGGAGCTACAATGAGCAGTTCTTC. This sequence joins TRBV5-1 and TRBJ2-1; 14 nucleotides agree with TRBD2. This CDR3 is 16 amino acids long. The V gene's germline CDR1 is SGHRS and CDR2 YFSETQ. J was trimmed by 3 bases and V by 3 bases; bases with no gene match: 2.

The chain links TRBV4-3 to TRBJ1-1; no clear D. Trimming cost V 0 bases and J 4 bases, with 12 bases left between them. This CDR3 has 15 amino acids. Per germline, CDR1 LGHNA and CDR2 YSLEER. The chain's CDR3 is CASSQDEGWGTEAFF. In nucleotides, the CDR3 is TGCGCCAGCAGCCAAGATGAGGGATGGGGCACTGAAGCTTTCTTT.

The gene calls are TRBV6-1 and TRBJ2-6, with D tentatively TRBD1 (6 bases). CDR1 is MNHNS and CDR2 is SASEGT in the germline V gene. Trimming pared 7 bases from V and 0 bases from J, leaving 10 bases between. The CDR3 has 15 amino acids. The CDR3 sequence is CASKEQGSGANVLTF. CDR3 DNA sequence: TGTGCCAGCAAAGAACAGGGCTCTGGGGCCAACGTCCTGACTTTC.

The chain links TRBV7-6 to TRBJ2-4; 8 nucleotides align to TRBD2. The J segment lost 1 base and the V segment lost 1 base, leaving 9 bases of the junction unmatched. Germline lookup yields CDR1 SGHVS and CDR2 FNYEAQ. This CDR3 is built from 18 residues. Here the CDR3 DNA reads TGTGCCAGCAGCTTAGGGGGCGGGAGGAGCGGGGCCAAAAACATTCAGTACTTC. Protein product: CASSLGGGRSGAKNIQYF.

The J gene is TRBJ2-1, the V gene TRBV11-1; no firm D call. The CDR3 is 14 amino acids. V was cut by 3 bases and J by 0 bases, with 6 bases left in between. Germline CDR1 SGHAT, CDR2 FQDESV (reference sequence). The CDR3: CASSFSGSYNEQFF. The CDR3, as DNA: TGTGCCAGCAGCTTTTCTGGCTCCTACAATGAGCAGTTCTTC.

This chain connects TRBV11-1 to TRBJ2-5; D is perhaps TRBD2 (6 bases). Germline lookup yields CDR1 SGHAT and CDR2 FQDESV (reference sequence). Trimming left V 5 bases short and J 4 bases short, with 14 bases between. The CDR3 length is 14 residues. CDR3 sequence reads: CASSGWGDGETQYF. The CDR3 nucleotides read TGTGCCAGCAGCGGGTGGGGGGACGGAGAGACCCAGTACTTC.

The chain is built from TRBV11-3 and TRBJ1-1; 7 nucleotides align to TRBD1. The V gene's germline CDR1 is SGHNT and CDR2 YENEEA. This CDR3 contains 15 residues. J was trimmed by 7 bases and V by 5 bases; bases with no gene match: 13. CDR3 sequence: CASSPSPGQLIEAFF. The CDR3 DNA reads TGTGCCAGCAGCCCCTCCCCGGGACAGCTGATTGAAGCTTTCTTT.

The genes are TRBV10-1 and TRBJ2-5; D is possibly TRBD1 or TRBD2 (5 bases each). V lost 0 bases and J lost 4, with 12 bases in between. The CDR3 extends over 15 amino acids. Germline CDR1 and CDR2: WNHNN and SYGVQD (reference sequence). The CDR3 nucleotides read TGCGCCAGCAGTGAGTCGAGGGGCTCTCGAGAGACCCAGTACTTC. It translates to CASSESRGSRETQYF.

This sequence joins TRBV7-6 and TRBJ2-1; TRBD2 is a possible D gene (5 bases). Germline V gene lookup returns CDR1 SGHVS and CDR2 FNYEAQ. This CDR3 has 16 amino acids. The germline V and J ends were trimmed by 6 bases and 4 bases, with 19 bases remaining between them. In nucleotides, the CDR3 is TGTGCCAGCAGTCACCCAGCGGCCAGCTCTTACAATGAGCAGTTCTTC. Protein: CASSHPAASSYNEQFF.